This T cell receptor (beta chain) was captured in a study of blood T cell repertoires in COVID-19. At the level of the study: The United States, Italy and Spain provided the acute and convalescent COVID-19 samples.

The CDR3 length is 16 residues. Trimming took 4 bases from V and 6 from J; bases not matched to a gene: 11. In germline, CDR1 is LGHDT, CDR2 YNNKEL (reference sequence). Per the original data handling: Estimation of nucleated cell counts relied on the amplification of reference gene primers. Clones were sequenced by immunoSEQ multiplex PCR, and TCRdb holds only the in-frame ones, with some missing. That table is the source of V, J and clone size, and D and trimming were worked out from the DNA. The data show 150,000 to 200,000 clones, with around 87% seen just once and just over 2.5% held by the top ten.

The source material was peripheral blood. The V call is TRBV3-1 (or the pseudogene TRBV3-2), the J call TRBJ2-2; TRBD1 agrees at 7 bases. This TCR came from a woman aged 80 or over with COVID-19, enrolled during active disease. CDR3: CASSRRQGQWAGELFF. CDR3 sequence (DNA): TGTGCCAGCAGCCGTCGACAGGGTCAATGGGCCGGGGAGCTGTTTTTT.